These 24 T cell receptor beta chains share one sample of origin, sequenced in a study of blood T cell dynamics during melanoma immunotherapy. Libraries were prepared by immunoSEQ multiplex PCR; TCRdb keeps only in-frame clonotypes and omits some of them. The sample contains around 12,000 clones, around nine tenths of which appear only once. Regarding time point: week 3, after first cycle of checkpoint inhibitor. The input for sequencing was effector memory CD8+ T cells from blood, taken from a patient treated with checkpoint blockade. These TCRs come from a human donor with melanoma.

The genes are TRBV7-9 and TRBJ1-5; D not certain. The CDR3 extends over 13 amino acids. Germline values: CDR1 SEHNR, CDR2 FQNEAQ (reference sequence). Trimming took off 4 bases at V and 0 bases at J, with 4 bases between the two ends. CDR3 loop: CASSSDSNQPQHF. In DNA, the CDR3 is TGTGCCAGCAGCTCAGATAGCAATCAGCCCCAGCATTTT.

The V and J genes are TRBV7-3 and TRBJ2-7; TRBD1 or TRBD2 may be the D gene (5 bases each). Between the trimmed V and J ends, which lost 2 bases and 2 bases, there was a span of 19 bases. The CDR3 has 17 amino acids. Germline V gives CDR1 SGHTA, CDR2 FQGTGA. CDR3 sequence reads: CASSLGGREPIPYEQYF. The CDR3 region has the DNA TGTGCCAGCAGCTTAGGGGGACGGGAACCCATCCCCTACGAGCAGTACTTC.

The V gene is TRBV7-8, the J gene TRBJ1-5, with a tentative D call TRBD1 (6 bases). Germline CDR1 and CDR2: SGHVS and FQNEAQ. This CDR3 region has 15 residues. Trimming stripped 5 bases from V and 4 bases from J, with 15 bases between. The CDR3 nucleotides are TGTGCCAGCAGCCTGGGAAAGGGGGGGAATCAGCCCCAGCATTTT. As protein: CASSLGKGGNQPQHF.

V gene TRBV7-9 combines with J gene TRBJ2-4; the D gene is possibly TRBD1 (6 bases). Germline V CDR1 and CDR2: SEHNR, FQNEAQ (reference sequence). The ends were cut back, 4 bases at V and 4 bases at J, with 17 bases in the middle. This CDR3 has 16 residues. CDR3 sequence: CASSSPTGTTKNIQYF. CDR3 in DNA: TGTGCCAGCAGCTCCCCCACCGGGACAACAAAAAACATTCAGTACTTC.

The chain recombines TRBV28 with TRBJ2-7, with 8 bases aligning to TRBD1. V shed 8 bases and J 1 base; nucleotides not matched to a gene: 4. This CDR3 is 13 amino acids long. The germline CDR1 and CDR2 sequences are MDHEN and SYDVKM. The CDR3 region is CASHGTGSYEQYF. The CDR3 nucleotides are TGTGCCAGCCACGGGACAGGTTCCTACGAGCAGTACTTC.

CDR3 loop: CASSVATTGLAGGVTGELFF. As DNA, the CDR3 is TGTGCCAGCAGCGTAGCCACCACGGGACTAGCGGGAGGAGTCACCGGGGAGCTGTTTTTT. This chain connects TRBV9 to TRBJ2-2; TRBD2 aligns across 15 bases. The CDR3 is 20 residues long. The trim removed 0 bases at V and 4 bases at J, leaving 10 bases unmatched. Germline assignment: CDR1 SGDLS and CDR2 YYNGEE.

This chain links TRBV5-4 with TRBJ2-1; TRBD2 matches 10 bases. After removal of 3 bases from V and 3 bases from J, the junction contained 3 bases not matched to a gene. This CDR3 has 15 amino acids. The germline V gene has CDR1 SGHNT and CDR2 YYREEE (reference sequence). The CDR3: CASSSLAGDYNEQFF. The DNA for the CDR3 is TGTGCCAGCAGCTCCCTAGCGGGGGACTACAATGAGCAGTTCTTC.

This chain uses TRBV5-1 with TRBJ2-3; 7 nucleotides line up with TRBD2. The V gene's germline CDR1 is SGHRS and CDR2 YFSETQ. CDR3 length: 15 residues. The V and J ends lost 2 bases and 5 bases, in that order; junction bases with no gene match: 8. Written as DNA, the CDR3 is TGCGCCAGCAGCTTTCGGGGTGGCGGGGGAGATACGCAGTATTTT. Translating it yields CASSFRGGGGDTQYF.

The chain is built from TRBV7-9 and TRBJ1-1; D remains ambiguous. The CDR3 length is 15 residues. V was shortened by 3 bases and J by 0 bases, with 11 bases between the two germline ends. Per the germline V gene, CDR1 is SEHNR and CDR2 is FQNEAQ (reference sequence). In nucleotides, the CDR3 is TGTGCCAGCAGCTTTGGGTGGGCCATGAACACTGAAGCTTTCTTT. It encodes CASSFGWAMNTEAFF.

The genes are TRBV6-5 and TRBJ2-7, with 9 bases matching TRBD2. This CDR3 contains 14 residues. V lost 5 bases to trimming and J lost 2 bases; unmatched junction nucleotides: 4. Germline V gene sequence: CDR1 MNHEY, CDR2 SVGAGI. This CDR3 is CASSLAGTPYEQYF. The CDR3 bases are TGTGCCAGCAGTCTAGCGGGGACCCCCTACGAGCAGTACTTC.

This chain joins TRBV11-2 and TRBJ2-3; 7 bases map to TRBD1. Trimming removed 6 bases from V and 2 bases from J; junction bases left unmatched: 8. The CDR3 spans 15 residues. In germline, CDR1 is SGHAT, CDR2 FQNNGV. The CDR3 spells CASSSLGGYTDTQYF. CDR3 in DNA: TGTGCCAGCAGTTCTCTAGGGGGCTACACAGATACGCAGTATTTT.

This clone was recorded once. The J gene is TRBJ2-3, the V gene TRBV14, with D possibly TRBD2 on 6 matching bases. CDR1 and CDR2 (germline): SGHDN, FVKESK. Trimming pared 0 bases from V and 6 bases from J, leaving 13 bases between. The length of the CDR3 is 15 residues. CDR3 in DNA: TGTGCCAGCAGCCAAGATATGACTAGAAGGGATACGCAGTATTTT. Its translation: CASSQDMTRRDTQYF.

The V gene is TRBV5-1, the J gene TRBJ2-7, with a possible D match to TRBD1 (6 bases). This CDR3 spans 17 amino acids. V was trimmed by 1 base and J by 0 bases, leaving 17 bases between them. Germline-derived CDR1 and CDR2 are SGHRS and YFSETQ. The CDR3 here is CASSLTQTGPSSYEQYF. The CDR3 bases are TGCGCCAGCAGCTTGACGCAAACAGGGCCTAGCTCCTACGAGCAGTACTTC.

The chain couples TRBV29-1 to TRBJ2-3; weak D call: TRBD2 (6 bases). V lost 7 bases and J 2 bases, leaving 22 bases between the germline ends. Germline V gene lookup returns CDR1 SQVTM and CDR2 ANQGSEA. The length of the CDR3 is 16 residues. CDR3 nucleotide sequence: TGCAGCGCTGGCGGCGGGGAGCGAGGTACCACAGATACGCAGTATTTT. Encoded protein: CSAGGGERGTTDTQYF.

The rearrangement joins TRBV5-5 to TRBJ2-5; D is perhaps TRBD1 or TRBD2 (5 bases each). V dropped 2 bases and J dropped 5 bases, with 13 bases sitting between them. The CDR3 has 14 residues. Germline loops: CDR1 SGHKS, CDR2 YYEKEE (reference sequence). The CDR3 protein is CASSFIGDGETQYF. The CDR3 coding sequence is TGTGCCAGCAGCTTTATAGGGGACGGGGAGACCCAGTACTTC. The whole variable domain, filled in from reference TRBV5-5 and TRBJ2-5, reads DAGVTQSPTHLIKTRGQQVTLRCSPISGHKSVSWYQQVLGQGPQFIFQYYEKEERGRGNFPDRFSARQFPNYSSELNVNALLLGDSALYLCASSFIGDGETQYFGPGTRLLVL.

This sequence joins TRBV19 and TRBJ1-2; TRBD1 matches at 8 bases. Germline V lookup: CDR1 LNHDA, CDR2 SQIVND (reference sequence). V lost 8 bases, J lost 8 bases, and 10 bases stayed unmatched. This CDR3 contains 13 residues. DNA for the CDR3: TGTGCCAGTTCCCCCACAGGGGGAGGAGGCTACACCTTC. It specifies CASSPTGGGGYTF.

V is TRBV19 and J is TRBJ2-2; possible D gene TRBD1, 6 bases. The ends were cut back, 6 bases at V and 3 bases at J, with 11 bases in the middle. The germline CDR1 and CDR2 sequences are LNHDA and SQIVND (reference sequence). The CDR3 is 14 amino acids. The CDR3, as DNA: TGTGCCAGTAGCCTGGACAGCTACACCGGGGAGCTGTTTTTT. Protein sequence: CASSLDSYTGELFF.

The V call is TRBV28, the J call TRBJ1-2; 7 nucleotides agree with TRBD1. The V gene end was trimmed by 2 bases and the J gene end by 5 bases; junction bases not matched to a gene: 14. This CDR3 is built from 17 residues. The germline V gene has CDR1 MDHEN and CDR2 SYDVKM. The chain's CDR3 is CASSLIVTGSPNYGYTF. The CDR3 nucleotides read TGTGCCAGCAGTTTAATCGTGACAGGGAGCCCCAATTATGGCTACACCTTC.

The V and J genes are TRBV6-5 and TRBJ1-2, with a possible D match to TRBD1 (5 bases). Trimming cost V 2 bases and J 8 bases, with 15 bases left between them. CDR3 size: 14 residues. Germline V lookup: CDR1 MNHEY, CDR2 SVGAGI. The chain's CDR3 is CASSYSGGSEGYTF. The CDR3 DNA reads TGTGCCAGCAGTTACAGTGGGGGATCGGAGGGCTACACCTTC.

This clone was picked up a small number of times. CDR3 DNA sequence: TGCGCCAGCAGTGAGAGTACGGTCTACTCCTACGAGCAGTACTTC. It yields the protein CASSESTVYSYEQYF. The gene calls are TRBV10-1 and TRBJ2-7; no clear D gene. V was clipped by 2 bases and J by 0 bases, with 11 bases between them. This CDR3 spans 15 amino acids. Germline CDR1 is WNHNN and CDR2 is SYGVQD (reference sequence).

The chain employs TRBV7-9 and TRBJ1-1; D call uncertain. From germline, CDR1 is SEHNR and CDR2 FQNEAQ (reference sequence). The CDR3 runs to 12 residues. V lost 1 base and J 7 bases, leaving 7 bases between the germline ends. CDR3 coding DNA: TGTGCCAGCAGCTTAGTGTTTTTTGAAGCTTTCTTT. Translated, it gives CASSLVFFEAFF.

The rearrangement uses TRBV4-1 and TRBJ2-7; 7 bases match TRBD1. The trim removed 5 bases at V and 3 bases at J, leaving 13 bases unmatched. Germline V gene data show CDR1 as MGHRA and CDR2 as YSYEKL. The CDR3 has 16 residues. CDR3 sequence (DNA): TGCGCCAGCAGCAAATCTACCGGGACAGCTGACTACGAGCAGTACTTC. Translated: CASSKSTGTADYEQYF.

The chain joins TRBV29-1 to TRBJ1-1; 8 nucleotides align to TRBD1. The CDR3 runs 10 residues. The V gene end was trimmed by 7 bases and the J gene end by 7 bases; junction bases not matched to a gene: 2. Germline V gene data show CDR1 as SQVTM and CDR2 as ANQGSEA. CDR3 region: CSAGQVEAFF. The CDR3 DNA follows: TGCAGCGCGGGACAGGTTGAAGCTTTCTTT.

The gene calls are TRBV6-5 and TRBJ1-1, with a weak D call TRBD1 (6 bases). The CDR3 spans 13 residues. In germline, CDR1 is MNHEY, CDR2 SVGAGI. Trimming removed 6 bases from V and 2 bases from J, with 10 bases in between. CDR3 region: CASSQQGNTEAFF. CDR3 DNA: TGTGCCAGCAGCCAACAGGGAAACACTGAAGCTTTCTTT.